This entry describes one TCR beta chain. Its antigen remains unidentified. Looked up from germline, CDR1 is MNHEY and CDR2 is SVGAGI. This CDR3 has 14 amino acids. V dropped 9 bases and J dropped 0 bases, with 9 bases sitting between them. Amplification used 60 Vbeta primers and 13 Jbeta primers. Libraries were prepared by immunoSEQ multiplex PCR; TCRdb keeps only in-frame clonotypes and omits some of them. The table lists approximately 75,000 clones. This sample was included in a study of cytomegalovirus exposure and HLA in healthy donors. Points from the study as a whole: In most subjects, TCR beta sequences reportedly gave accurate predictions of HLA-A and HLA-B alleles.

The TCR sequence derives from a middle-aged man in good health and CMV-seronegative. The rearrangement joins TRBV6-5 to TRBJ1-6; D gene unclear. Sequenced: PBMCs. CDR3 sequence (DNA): TGTGCCAGTAGAAGGAGCTCCTATAATTCACCCCTCCACTTT. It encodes CASRRSSYNSPLHF.